This T cell receptor (beta chain) was sequenced during a study of T cells in Graves' hyperthyroidism and ophthalmopathy. Study overall: Peripheral blood was acquired at first diagnosis, ahead of any therapy whatsoever. Whole-study findings and limits: The majority of expanded thyroid clonotypes above 0.001 also appeared in blood.

This clonotype has at least ten counts. Its specificity is unknown. Amplified TCR beta CDR3 regions derived from RNA transcripts. HTBI primers drove first-round RT-PCR of the TCR CDR3. TCRdb passed the multiplex PCR reads through MiXCR, listing each CDR3 protein once. The table shows hundreds of thousands of distinct CDR3 sequences, with around 24% occurring only once. Looked up from germline, CDR1 is DFQATT and CDR2 is SNEGSKA (reference sequence). The CDR3 extends over 12 amino acids. Trimming removed 3 bases at V and 2 bases at J, with 7 bases between. A NOSPECS grade of at least 4, a Clinical Activity Score of at least 3 and duration under 3 months were recorded in ophthalmopathy patients. Uncontrolled infection, other autoimmune disease, pregnancy and lactation each barred patients from inclusion.

The V gene is TRBV20-1, the J gene TRBJ1-1; D is ambiguous. The specimen was blood. The sequence was obtained from a woman in her thirties with Graves' ophthalmopathy. The CDR3 reads CSASGTNTEAFF. The CDR3 bases are TGCAGTGCTAGCGGAACTAACACTGAAGCTTTCTTT.